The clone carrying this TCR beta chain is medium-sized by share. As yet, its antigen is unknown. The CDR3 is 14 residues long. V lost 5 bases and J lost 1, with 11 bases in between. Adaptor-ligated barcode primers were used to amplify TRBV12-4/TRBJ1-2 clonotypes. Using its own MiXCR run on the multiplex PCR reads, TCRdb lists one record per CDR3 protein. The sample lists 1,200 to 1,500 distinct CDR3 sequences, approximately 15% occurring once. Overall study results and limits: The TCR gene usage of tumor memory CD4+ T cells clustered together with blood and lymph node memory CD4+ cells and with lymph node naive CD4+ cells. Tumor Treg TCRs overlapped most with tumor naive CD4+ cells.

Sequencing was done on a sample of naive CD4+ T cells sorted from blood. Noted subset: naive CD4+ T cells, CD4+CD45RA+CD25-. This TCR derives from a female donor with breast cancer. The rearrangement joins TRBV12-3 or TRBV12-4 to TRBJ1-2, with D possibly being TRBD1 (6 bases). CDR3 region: CASSNDRNNYGYTF. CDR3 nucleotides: TGTGCCAGCAGTAATGACAGGAATAACTATGGCTACACCTTC.